This T cell receptor beta chain was retrieved from a study of CD8+CD57+ T cells in acquired aplastic anemia. V lost 5 bases to trimming and J lost 3 bases, with 11 bases between them. This CDR3 region has 14 residues. Germline CDR1 is MNHNS and CDR2 is SASEGT. Overall study results and limits: Patients and controls were found to share more than 25 CD8+ CDR3 sequences.

On this clonotype itself: No antigen is known for it.

TCR beta VDJ and CDR3 were profiled, and genomic DNA was the template. TCRdb processed the reads anew with MiXCR; each CDR3 protein has one entry. The data contain 450,000 to 550,000 distinct CDR3 sequences, approximately 33% of them singletons. An expansion of CD8+CD57+ cells by flow cytometry had been shown in patients chosen for sequencing. The receptor's source is a human donor with aplastic anemia. The chain recombines TRBV6-1 with TRBJ1-3; D perhaps matches TRBD1 (5 bases). The specimen sequenced was sorted CD4+, CD8+, or CD8+CD57+ T cells (not recorded which) from PBMCs. CDR3 region: CASSRDGVGNTIYF. Written as DNA, the CDR3 is TGTGCCAGCAGTAGGGACGGGGTTGGAAACACCATATATTTT.